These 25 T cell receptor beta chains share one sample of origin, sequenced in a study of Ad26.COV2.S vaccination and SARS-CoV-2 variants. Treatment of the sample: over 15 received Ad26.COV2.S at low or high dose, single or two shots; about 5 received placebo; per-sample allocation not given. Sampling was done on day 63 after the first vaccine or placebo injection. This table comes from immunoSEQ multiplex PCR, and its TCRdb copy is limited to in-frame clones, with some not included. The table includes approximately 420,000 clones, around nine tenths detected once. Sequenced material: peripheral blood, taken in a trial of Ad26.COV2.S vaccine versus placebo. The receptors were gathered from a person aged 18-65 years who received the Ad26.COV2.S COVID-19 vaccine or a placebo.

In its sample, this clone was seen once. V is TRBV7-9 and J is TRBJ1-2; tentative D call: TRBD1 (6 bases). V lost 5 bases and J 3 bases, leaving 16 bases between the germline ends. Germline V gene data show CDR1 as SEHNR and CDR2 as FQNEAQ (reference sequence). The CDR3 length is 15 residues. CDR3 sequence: CASSLPAGDHYGYTF. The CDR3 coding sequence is TGTGCCAGCAGCCTTCCCGCAGGGGACCACTATGGCTACACCTTC.

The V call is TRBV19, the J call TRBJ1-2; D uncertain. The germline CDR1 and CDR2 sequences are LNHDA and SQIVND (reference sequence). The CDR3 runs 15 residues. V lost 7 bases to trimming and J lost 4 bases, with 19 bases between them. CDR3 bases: TGTGCCAGTATCGAGGGAAGGACCTCATTCTATGGCTACACCTTC. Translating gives CASIEGRTSFYGYTF.

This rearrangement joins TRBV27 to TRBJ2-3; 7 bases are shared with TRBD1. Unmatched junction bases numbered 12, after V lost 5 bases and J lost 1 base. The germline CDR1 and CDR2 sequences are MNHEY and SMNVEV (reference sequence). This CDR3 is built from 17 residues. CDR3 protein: CASSHLPGTAGTDTQYF. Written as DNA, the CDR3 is TGTGCCAGCAGTCACCTTCCCGGGACAGCAGGCACAGATACGCAGTATTTT.

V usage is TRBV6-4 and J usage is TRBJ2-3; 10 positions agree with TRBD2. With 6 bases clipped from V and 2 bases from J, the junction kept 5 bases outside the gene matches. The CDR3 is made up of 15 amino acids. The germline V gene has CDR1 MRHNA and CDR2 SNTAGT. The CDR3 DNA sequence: TGTGCCAGCAGCCAGCGGGGGGGTAACACAGATACGCAGTATTTT. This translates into CASSQRGGNTDTQYF.

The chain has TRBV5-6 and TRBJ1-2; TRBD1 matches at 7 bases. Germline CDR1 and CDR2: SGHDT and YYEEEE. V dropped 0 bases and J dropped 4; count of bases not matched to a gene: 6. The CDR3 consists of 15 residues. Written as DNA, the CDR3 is TGTGCCAGCAGCTTGGCACACAGGGGATCCTATGGCTACACCTTC. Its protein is CASSLAHRGSYGYTF.

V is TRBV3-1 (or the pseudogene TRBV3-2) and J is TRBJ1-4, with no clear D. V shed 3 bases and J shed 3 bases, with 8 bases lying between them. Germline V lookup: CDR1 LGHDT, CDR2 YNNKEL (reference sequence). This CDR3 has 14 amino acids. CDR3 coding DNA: TGTGCCAGCAGCCAGGGTCTAGCTAATGAAAAACTGTTTTTT. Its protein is CASSQGLANEKLFF.

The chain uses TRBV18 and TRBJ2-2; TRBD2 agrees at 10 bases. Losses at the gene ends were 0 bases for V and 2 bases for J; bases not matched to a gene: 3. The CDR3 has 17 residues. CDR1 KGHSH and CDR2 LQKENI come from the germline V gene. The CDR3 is CASSPPSGGLNTGELFF. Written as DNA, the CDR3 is TGTGCCAGCTCACCACCTAGCGGGGGGCTAAACACCGGGGAGCTGTTTTTT.

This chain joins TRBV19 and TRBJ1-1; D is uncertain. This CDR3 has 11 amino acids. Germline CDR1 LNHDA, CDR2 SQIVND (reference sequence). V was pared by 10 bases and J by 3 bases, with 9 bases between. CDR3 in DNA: TGTGCCACCAAGGAGGACACTGAAGCTTTCTTT. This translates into CATKEDTEAFF.

The CDR3 DNA sequence: TGTGCCTGGAGTGTACTAGGGCCCTATAATTCACCCCTCCACTTT. This encodes CAWSVLGPYNSPLHF. The rearrangement uses TRBV30 and TRBJ1-6; D is undetermined. V was shortened by 0 bases and J by 2 bases, with 8 bases between the two germline ends. The CDR3 consists of 15 residues. CDR1 GTSNPN and CDR2 SVGIG come from the germline V gene (reference sequence). Full variable domain (remainder filled in from reference TRBV30 and TRBJ1-6): SQTIHQWPATLVQPVGSPLSLECTVEGTSNPNLYWYRQAAGRGLQLLFYSVGIGQISSEVPQNLSASRPQDRQFILSSKKLLLSDSGFYLCAWSVLGPYNSPLHFGNGTRLTVT.

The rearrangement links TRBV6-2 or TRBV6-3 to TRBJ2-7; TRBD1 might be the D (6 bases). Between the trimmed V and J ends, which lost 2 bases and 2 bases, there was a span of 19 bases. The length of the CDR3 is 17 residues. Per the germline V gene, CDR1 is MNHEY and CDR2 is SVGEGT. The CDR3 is CASSYRLIGTPTYEQYF. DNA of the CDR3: TGTGCCAGCAGTTACCGCTTAATTGGGACACCCACCTACGAGCAGTACTTC.

The DNA of the CDR3 is TGTGCCAGCAGCCAAGAATCTAGTCCAAGCTCCTACGAGCAGTACTTC. This gives the protein CASSQESSPSSYEQYF. This chain joins TRBV3-1 (or the pseudogene TRBV3-2) and TRBJ2-7; D remains unclear. The CDR3 loop spans 16 amino acids. Per germline, CDR1 LGHDT and CDR2 YNNKEL (reference sequence). V dropped 0 bases and J dropped 0 bases, with 12 bases sitting between them.

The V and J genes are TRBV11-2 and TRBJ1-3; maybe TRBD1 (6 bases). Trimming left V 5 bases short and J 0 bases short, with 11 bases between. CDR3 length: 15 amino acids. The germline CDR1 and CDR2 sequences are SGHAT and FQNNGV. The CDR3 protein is CASSRWTVSGNTIYF. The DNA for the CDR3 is TGTGCCAGCAGCCGATGGACAGTCTCTGGAAACACCATATATTTT.

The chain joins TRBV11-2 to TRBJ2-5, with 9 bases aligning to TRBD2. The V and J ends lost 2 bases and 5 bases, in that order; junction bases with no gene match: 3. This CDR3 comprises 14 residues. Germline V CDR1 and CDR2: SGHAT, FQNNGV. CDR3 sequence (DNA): TGTGCCAGCAGCTTACGTACTAGCGGGGAGACCCAGTACTTC. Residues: CASSLRTSGETQYF.

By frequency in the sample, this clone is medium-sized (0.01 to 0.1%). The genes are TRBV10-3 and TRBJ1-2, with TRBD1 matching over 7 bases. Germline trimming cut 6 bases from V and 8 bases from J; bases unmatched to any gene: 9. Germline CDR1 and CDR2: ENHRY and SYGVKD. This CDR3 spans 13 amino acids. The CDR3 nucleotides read TGTGCCATCAGGGTAGTAGGGGGCGTCGGCTACACCTTC. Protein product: CAIRVVGGVGYTF.

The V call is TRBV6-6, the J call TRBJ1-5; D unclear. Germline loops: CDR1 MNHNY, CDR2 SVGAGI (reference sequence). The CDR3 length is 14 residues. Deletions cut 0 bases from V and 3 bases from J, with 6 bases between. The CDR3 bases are TGTGCCAGCAGTTACTCAGAGCCCAATCAGCCCCAGCATTTT. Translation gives CASSYSEPNQPQHF.

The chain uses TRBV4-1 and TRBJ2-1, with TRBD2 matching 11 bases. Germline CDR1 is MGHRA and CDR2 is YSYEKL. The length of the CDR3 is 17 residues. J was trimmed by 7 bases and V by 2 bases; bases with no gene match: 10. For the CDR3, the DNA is TGCGCCAGCAGCCAATCCGTTAGCGGGGGGGCCAGGAATGAGCAGTTCTTC. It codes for CASSQSVSGGARNEQFF.

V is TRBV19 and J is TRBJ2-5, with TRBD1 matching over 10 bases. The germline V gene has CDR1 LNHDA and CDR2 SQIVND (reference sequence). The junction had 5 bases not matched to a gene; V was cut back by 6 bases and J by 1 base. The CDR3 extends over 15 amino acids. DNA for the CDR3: TGTGCCAGTAGCCGGGACAGGGGACTCCAAGAGACCCAGTACTTC. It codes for CASSRDRGLQETQYF.

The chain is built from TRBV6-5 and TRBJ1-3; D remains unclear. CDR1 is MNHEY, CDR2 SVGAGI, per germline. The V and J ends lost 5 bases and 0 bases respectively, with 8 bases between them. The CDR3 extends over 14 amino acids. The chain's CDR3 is CASSPFPSGNTIYF. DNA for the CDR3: TGTGCCAGCAGTCCCTTCCCCTCTGGAAACACCATATATTTT.

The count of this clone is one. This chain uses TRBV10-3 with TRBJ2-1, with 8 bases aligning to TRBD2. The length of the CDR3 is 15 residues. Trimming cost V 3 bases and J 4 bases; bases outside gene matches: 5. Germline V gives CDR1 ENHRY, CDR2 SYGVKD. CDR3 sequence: CAISDNSGEYNEQFF. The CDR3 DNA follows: TGTGCCATCAGTGACAATAGCGGGGAGTACAATGAGCAGTTCTTC.

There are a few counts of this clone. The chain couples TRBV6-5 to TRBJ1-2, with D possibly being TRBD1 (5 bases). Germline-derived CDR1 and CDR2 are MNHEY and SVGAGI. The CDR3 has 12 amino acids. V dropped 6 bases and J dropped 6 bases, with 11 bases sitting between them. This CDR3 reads CASSRVGDGYTF. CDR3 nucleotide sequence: TGTGCCAGCAGCCGAGTAGGGGATGGCTACACCTTC.

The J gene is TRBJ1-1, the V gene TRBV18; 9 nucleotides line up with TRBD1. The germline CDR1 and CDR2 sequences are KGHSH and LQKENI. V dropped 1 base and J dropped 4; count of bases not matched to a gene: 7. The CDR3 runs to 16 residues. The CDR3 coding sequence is TGTGCCAGCTCACCACTAAGGACAGGGGCGGGCACTGAAGCTTTCTTT. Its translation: CASSPLRTGAGTEAFF.

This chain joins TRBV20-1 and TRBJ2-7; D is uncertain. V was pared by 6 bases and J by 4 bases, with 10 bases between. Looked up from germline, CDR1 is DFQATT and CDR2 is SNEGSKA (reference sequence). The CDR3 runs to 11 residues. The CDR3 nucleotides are TGCAGTGCATCTTCAGCGTACGAGCAGTACTTC. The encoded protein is CSASSAYEQYF.

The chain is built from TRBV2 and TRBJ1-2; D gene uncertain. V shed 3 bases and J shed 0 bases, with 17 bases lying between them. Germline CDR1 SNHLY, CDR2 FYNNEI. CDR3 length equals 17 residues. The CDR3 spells CASSDTRDSETNYGYTF. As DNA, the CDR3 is TGTGCCAGCAGTGATACAAGAGACTCAGAGACTAACTATGGCTACACCTTC.

The CDR3 region has the DNA TGTGCCAGCATACCGTCGGGACTACGGACATACGAGCAGTACTTC. Translation gives CASIPSGLRTYEQYF. This chain uses TRBV6-5 with TRBJ2-7; 7 nucleotides agree with TRBD2. This CDR3 comprises 15 residues. Trimming removed 7 bases from V and 4 bases from J; junction bases left unmatched: 13. Germline assignment: CDR1 MNHEY and CDR2 SVGAGI.

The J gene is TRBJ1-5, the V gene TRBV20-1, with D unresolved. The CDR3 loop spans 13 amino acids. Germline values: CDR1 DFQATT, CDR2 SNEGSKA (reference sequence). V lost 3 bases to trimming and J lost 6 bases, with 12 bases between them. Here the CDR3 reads CSASIGYPQPQHF. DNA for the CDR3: TGCAGTGCTAGTATAGGGTACCCTCAGCCCCAGCATTTT.